This TCR beta chain is from a study of blood T cell repertoires in COVID-19. Study-wide context: Samples representing acute and convalescent COVID-19 were sourced from the United States, Italy and Spain. Sample material is recorded as cDNA or gDNA derived from T cells, B-cell-depleted T cells, or PBMCs.

In the source study's methods: Estimation of nucleated cell counts was performed using reference gene primer amplification. Profiling relied on immunoSEQ multiplex PCR, and the TCRdb table lists in-frame clones only, not all of them. V, J and clone size derive from that table, while D and trimming were established from the DNA sequence. The sample gives fewer than 200,000 clones, approximately 86% of which show up once; less than 3.5% is in the top ten. This CDR3 region has 15 residues. V was shortened by 0 bases and J by 2 bases, with 11 bases between the two germline ends. The germline gives CDR1 GTSNPN, CDR2 SVGIG (reference sequence).

The source of this sequence is a middle-aged man with active or convalescent COVID-19. Sequenced: peripheral blood. J is TRBJ2-1 and V is TRBV30; a possible D gene is TRBD1 (5 bases). The CDR3, as DNA: TGTGCCTGGAGTGTAGGGCAGGGTACCTACAATGAGCAGTTCTTC. It encodes CAWSVGQGTYNEQFF.